These 4 T cell receptor beta chains were all obtained from the same sample, sequenced in a study of regulatory T cells in long-lasting Graves disease. Time point noted: persistent/refractory GD, antithyroid drugs over 5 years with positive TRAb. PBMC RNA served as the TCR library source. Building of the TCR beta libraries involved iRepertoire HTBI primers and Arm-PCR of CDR3 regions. TCRdb reanalysed the multiplex PCR reads using MiXCR and keeps one entry per CDR3 protein. The sample holds around 500,000 distinct CDR3 sequences, under 25% seen once. The sequencing here drew on peripheral blood mononuclear cells (PBMCs), taken when the disease was refractory, from a patient treated with antithyroid drugs. Receptors were obtained from a female donor with Graves disease.

This clonotype was observed a few times. This chain uses TRBV27 with TRBJ1-4, with a tentative D call TRBD1 (6 bases). The CDR3 contains 15 residues. V dropped 5 bases and J dropped 5 bases, with 15 bases sitting between them. Looked up from germline, CDR1 is MNHEY and CDR2 is SMNVEV (reference sequence). The CDR3 loop is CASSLTGGRNEKLFF. In nucleotides, the CDR3 is TGTGCCAGCAGTCTGACTGGGGGCAGGAATGAAAAACTGTTTTTT.

CDR3 nucleotides: TGTGCCAGTACCTGGACTGGGACCACTGAAGCTTTCTTT. It encodes CASTWTGTTEAFF. The rearrangement uses TRBV19 and TRBJ1-1, with TRBD1 as a possible D gene (5 bases). The CDR3 consists of 13 residues. Germline values: CDR1 LNHDA, CDR2 SQIVND (reference sequence). Trimming cost V 7 bases and J 4 bases, with 13 bases left between them.

The J gene is TRBJ2-7, the V gene TRBV5-1; TRBD1 aligns across 8 bases. Losses at the gene ends were 4 bases for V and 2 bases for J; bases not matched to a gene: 8. CDR1 and CDR2 (germline): SGHRS, YFSETQ. The CDR3 is 15 amino acids. CDR3 residues: CASSRQGRNTYEQYF. The CDR3 DNA is TGCGCCAGCAGCCGACAGGGGCGAAACACCTACGAGCAGTACTTC.

V is TRBV5-1 and J is TRBJ2-7; TRBD1 agrees at 8 bases. With 5 bases clipped from V and 5 bases from J, the junction kept 9 bases outside the gene matches. This CDR3 is built from 14 residues. Germline-derived CDR1 and CDR2 are SGHRS and YFSETQ. The CDR3 coding sequence is TGCGCCAGCAGTTCCGGACAGGGAAGGCACGAGCAGTACTTC. It codes for CASSSGQGRHEQYF.